This T cell receptor (beta chain) comes out of a study of shared clonotypes between healthy human individuals. Division of CD4+ cells produced a CD45RA+ naive subset and a CD45RA-negative memory subset. Germline loops: CDR1 SGHAT, CDR2 FQNNGV. This CDR3 contains 15 residues. Trimming cost V 1 base and J 3 bases, with 13 bases left between them. General study results and limits: Donor scarcity curtailed the genetic and exposure-history diversity represented herein. The generation probabilities recorded for non-shared clonotypes fell below those of clonotypes shared by all four donors. The study's rarefaction showed incomplete sorted-subset sequencing despite large depth.

With regard to this clone: Its target is unknown.

Here immunoSEQ multiplex PCR was the method, and the copy in TCRdb shows in-frame clones only, minus some. The profile shows about 2.3 million clones, 85% to 95% of them singletons. Source material: naive CD4+ T cells from PBMCs. Subset indicated: CD45RA+ positively selected. The origin of this receptor is a man aged 18 to 29 in good health. Some clones in this sample may be carry-over from other donors' samples. The chain carries TRBV11-2 and TRBJ2-7, with D perhaps matching TRBD2 (5 bases). The CDR3, as DNA: TGTGCCAGCAGCTTAGTGGTGGACTGGAGCTACGAGCAGTACTTC. This codes for CASSLVVDWSYEQYF. The complete variable domain, with remaining parts taken from reference TRBV11-2 and TRBJ2-7, reads EAGVAQSPRYKIIEKRQSVAFWCNPISGHATLYWYQQILGQGPKLLIQFQNNGVVDDSQLPKDRFSAERLKGVDSTLKIQPAKLEDSAVYLCASSLVVDWSYEQYFGPGTRLTVT.